The clone carrying this T cell receptor (beta chain) has a handful of counts. As originally analysed: Filtering of immunoSEQ junctional sequences could not match full-length read filtering. Generated by immunoSEQ multiplex PCR, the TCRdb table keeps only in-frame clones and is missing some. The V and J calls and clone size are taken from that table; D and trimming were inferred from the DNA. The sample holds some 1 million clones, around 74% seen once. Donors, without exception, were Caucasian adults residing in Nashville, Tennessee. J was trimmed by 1 base and V by 5 bases; bases with no gene match: 9. Germline CDR1 is SNHLY and CDR2 is FYNNEI. The length of the CDR3 is 17 residues. The data were taken from a study of shared clonotypes between healthy human individuals.

V and J are TRBV2 and TRBJ2-3, with 10 positions matching TRBD1. This TCR came from a man between 18 and 35 years old in good health. Sequencing was performed on memory CD4+ T cells sorted from blood. Subset here: CD45RA-negative fraction. The CDR3 here is CASSPTDRGFRTDTQYF. The CDR3 DNA is TGTGCCAGCAGTCCTACGGACAGGGGGTTTCGCACAGATACGCAGTATTTT.